This T cell receptor (beta chain) was sequenced for a study of T cell responses to AZD1222 COVID-19 vaccine. Regarding this clone: The antigen is undetermined.

General observations from the study: In a largely white British group with more females than males, clonal diversity was possibly underestimated.

Per germline, CDR1 SGHDN and CDR2 FVKESK. Trimming stripped 0 bases from V and 1 base from J, with 10 bases between. This CDR3 spans 16 amino acids. The repertoire was sequenced with immunoSEQ multiplex PCR; TCRdb's copy has only in-frame clones and lacks some. This table holds about 27,000 clones, roughly 90% found once. The sample was peripheral blood, taken 28 days after the second AZD1222 dose. The sequence was obtained from an adult who received the AZD1222 COVID-19 vaccine. V is TRBV14 and J is TRBJ1-3; no definite D call. CDR3 amino acids: CASSQDTASSGNTIYF. The CDR3 bases are TGTGCCAGCAGCCAAGATACAGCCAGTTCTGGAAACACCATATATTTT.